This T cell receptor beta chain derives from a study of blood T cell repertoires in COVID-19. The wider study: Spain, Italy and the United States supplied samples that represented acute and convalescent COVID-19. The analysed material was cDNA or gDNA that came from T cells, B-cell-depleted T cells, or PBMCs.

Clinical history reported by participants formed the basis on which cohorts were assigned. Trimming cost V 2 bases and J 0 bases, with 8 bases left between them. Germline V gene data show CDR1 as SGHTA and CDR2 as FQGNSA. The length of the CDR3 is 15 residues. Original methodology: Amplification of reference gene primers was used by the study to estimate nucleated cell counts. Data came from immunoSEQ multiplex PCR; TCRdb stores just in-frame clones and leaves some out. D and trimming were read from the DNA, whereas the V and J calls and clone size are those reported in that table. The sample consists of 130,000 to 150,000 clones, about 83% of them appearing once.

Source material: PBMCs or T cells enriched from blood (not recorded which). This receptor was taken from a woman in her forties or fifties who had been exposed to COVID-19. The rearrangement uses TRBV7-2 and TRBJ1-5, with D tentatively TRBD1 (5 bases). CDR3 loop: CASSLSGHSNQPQHF. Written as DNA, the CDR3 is TGTGCCAGCAGCTTATCAGGGCATAGCAATCAGCCCCAGCATTTT.